This TCR beta chain comes out of a study of blood T cell repertoires in COVID-19. At the level of the study: The United States, Italy and Spain were the sources of the acute and convalescent COVID-19 samples. From T cells, B-cell-depleted T cells, or PBMCs came the material, which was cDNA or gDNA.

Original processing notes: The authors estimated nucleated cell counts from reference gene primer amplification. Sequencing was performed with immunoSEQ multiplex PCR; in TCRdb, only in-frame clones are kept and a portion is missing. Clone size and the V and J calls come from that table; the DNA yielded D and trimming. Seen here are over 350,000 clones, roughly 89% observed once, and the top ten hold approximately 4.5%. The CDR3 contains 18 residues. Trimming took off 3 bases at V and 1 base at J, with 20 bases between the two ends. Germline CDR1 reads LNHDA; CDR2 reads SQIVND (reference sequence). Sequencing was performed on peripheral blood. This chain uses TRBV19 with TRBJ2-3, with D perhaps TRBD1 (5 bases). The origin of this receptor is a woman in her thirties with acute or convalescent COVID-19. In DNA, the CDR3 is TGTGCCAGTAGTATGGGTCAGGGAACCAGCCCCCGCACAGATACGCAGTATTTT. Encoded protein: CASSMGQGTSPRTDTQYF.